Following are 30 T cell receptor beta chains from one sample sequenced in a study of Ad26.COV2.S vaccination and SARS-CoV-2 variants. Only in-frame clones appear in the TCRdb table, and some are missing; sequencing was by immunoSEQ multiplex PCR. The sample yields roughly 300,000 clones, approximately 86% seen once. Specified treatment: roughly 19 received Ad26.COV2.S at low or high dose, single or two shots; roughly five received placebo; per-sample allocation not given. On day 63 after the first injection, vaccine and placebo recipients gave samples. This specimen consisted of peripheral blood, obtained in a trial of Ad26.COV2.S vaccine versus placebo. The receptor source for this set is a person aged 18-65 years who received the Ad26.COV2.S COVID-19 vaccine or a placebo.

The CDR3 sequence: CASSLSQGGNTIYF. The CDR3 DNA reads as TGTGCCAGCAGCTTGAGTCAGGGAGGAAACACCATATATTTT. V usage is TRBV5-5 and J usage is TRBJ1-3; D might be TRBD1 (5 bases). This CDR3 comprises 14 residues. CDR1 SGHKS and CDR2 YYEKEE come from the germline V gene (reference sequence). Trimming shortened V by 1 base and J by 4 bases, and 9 bases separated the two germline ends.

Regarding this clone: The same CDR3 also results from other DNA sequences found in this sample. The J gene is TRBJ2-5, the V gene TRBV5-1; D remains ambiguous. Between the trimmed V and J ends, which lost 0 bases and 0 bases, there was a span of 6 bases. Germline CDR1 SGHRS, CDR2 YFSETQ. This CDR3 comprises 14 residues. CDR3 in amino acids: CASSLGANQETQYF. CDR3 DNA: TGCGCCAGCAGCTTGGGGGCCAACCAAGAGACCCAGTACTTC.

This chain links TRBV9 with TRBJ2-3, with 15 positions matching TRBD2. Germline trimming cut 5 bases from V and 1 base from J; bases unmatched to any gene: 8. Germline CDR1 is SGDLS and CDR2 is YYNGEE. The CDR3 extends over 18 amino acids. The CDR3 region is CASSWGLAGGGGTDTQYF. CDR3 nucleotide sequence: TGTGCCAGCAGTTGGGGACTAGCGGGAGGAGGAGGCACAGATACGCAGTATTTT.

The chain employs TRBV2 and TRBJ2-1; D is ambiguous. The germline V gene encodes CDR1 SNHLY and CDR2 FYNNEI. The CDR3 has 16 amino acids. Trimming cost V 2 bases and J 5 bases, with 16 bases left between them. Here the CDR3 reads CASSESVLLRNNEQFF. CDR3 in DNA: TGTGCCAGCAGTGAATCAGTACTACTTCGGAACAATGAGCAGTTCTTC.

J is TRBJ2-7 and V is TRBV11-2; D is possibly TRBD2 (6 bases). The CDR3 sequence is 16 residues long. Germline lookup yields CDR1 SGHAT and CDR2 FQNNGV. V shed 4 bases and J shed 0 bases, with 16 bases lying between them. The CDR3 nucleotides read TGTGCCAGCAGCTCCAGCGCGGGGAGCCGCTCCTACGAGCAGTACTTC. Translated: CASSSSAGSRSYEQYF.

The chain links TRBV19 to TRBJ2-2, with 7 positions matching TRBD2. Germline V lookup: CDR1 LNHDA, CDR2 SQIVND (reference sequence). The CDR3 length is 15 residues. The ends lost 5 bases at V and 4 bases at J; junction bases unmatched: 7. The CDR3 sequence is CASSPPAGATGELFF. CDR3 nucleotides: TGTGCCAGTAGTCCCCCGGCGGGAGCCACCGGGGAGCTGTTTTTT.

The chain employs TRBV5-1 and TRBJ2-5; D unresolved. The germline V gene has CDR1 SGHRS and CDR2 YFSETQ. The V gene lost 0 bases and the J gene lost 1 base, with 10 bases spanning the gap. The CDR3 spans 15 residues. The CDR3 here is CASSLGHSLQETQYF. The CDR3 DNA sequence: TGCGCCAGCAGCTTGGGGCACAGCCTCCAAGAGACCCAGTACTTC.

V usage is TRBV19 and J usage is TRBJ2-3; D is ambiguous. Germline values: CDR1 LNHDA, CDR2 SQIVND (reference sequence). The V gene lost 5 bases and the J gene lost 4 bases, with 13 bases spanning the gap. The CDR3 totals 14 residues. The CDR3 nucleotides read TGTGCCAGTAGTCCAGTTGGGTGGGCAGATACGCAGTATTTT. As protein: CASSPVGWADTQYF.

This clone was detected only a few times. V gene TRBV5-5 combines with J gene TRBJ1-5, with D uncertain. Germline assignment: CDR1 SGHKS and CDR2 YYEKEE (reference sequence). The length of the CDR3 is 16 residues. Trimming took 2 bases from V and 1 from J, leaving 13 bases between them. CDR3 DNA: TGTGCCAGCAGCTTTGTTGACGGAGACAGCAATCAGCCCCAGCATTTT. This gives the protein CASSFVDGDSNQPQHF.

J is TRBJ2-3 and V is TRBV4-3; possibly TRBD2 for D (5 bases). From germline, CDR1 is LGHNA and CDR2 YSLEER. The length of the CDR3 is 16 residues. The germline V and J ends were trimmed by 2 bases and 2 bases, with 14 bases remaining between them. The chain's CDR3 is CASSQTEQRHTDTQYF. In nucleotides, the CDR3 is TGCGCCAGCAGCCAAACAGAGCAGCGGCACACAGATACGCAGTATTTT.

The chain uses TRBV20-1 and TRBJ2-5; D remains ambiguous. The V gene's germline CDR1 is DFQATT and CDR2 SNEGSKA (reference sequence). The CDR3 has 11 amino acids. V shed 4 bases and J shed 1 base, with 4 bases lying between them. The CDR3 spells CSAISQETQYF. DNA of the CDR3: TGCAGTGCTATTTCCCAAGAGACCCAGTACTTC.

The DNA for the CDR3 is TGTGCCAGCAGTGAGGACAGGGGGAATTCACCCCTCCACTTT. It translates to CASSEDRGNSPLHF. J is TRBJ1-6 and V is TRBV6-1; TRBD1 aligns across 10 bases. The CDR3 has 14 residues. With V trimmed by 3 bases and J by 7 bases, 0 bases remained unmatched. Per the germline V gene, CDR1 is MNHNS and CDR2 is SASEGT.

The chain employs TRBV28 and TRBJ2-2; 7 bases map to TRBD2. The CDR3 has 14 amino acids. V trimming: 7 bases; J trimming: 3 bases; junction bases outside the gene matches: 5. Germline CDR1 reads MDHEN; CDR2 reads SYDVKM. CDR3: CASKAGEDTGELFF. The CDR3 nucleotides are TGTGCCAGCAAGGCGGGAGAGGACACCGGGGAGCTGTTTTTT.

The chain couples TRBV28 to TRBJ1-1; D remains ambiguous. This CDR3 region has 13 residues. Trimming pared 2 bases from V and 6 bases from J, leaving 10 bases between. Per the germline V gene, CDR1 is MDHEN and CDR2 is SYDVKM. The CDR3 nucleotides read TGTGCCAGCAGTTTAGAGACGCCCTCTGAAGCTTTCTTT. This sequence encodes CASSLETPSEAFF.

This clone appeared a single time. V usage is TRBV10-1 and J usage is TRBJ2-7; TRBD2 agrees at 11 bases. With V trimmed by 0 bases and J by 1 base, 5 bases remained unmatched. The germline V gene has CDR1 WNHNN and CDR2 SYGVQD (reference sequence). This CDR3 contains 17 residues. The CDR3: CASSESKTSGKSYEQYF. The CDR3 DNA is TGCGCCAGCAGTGAGTCGAAGACTAGCGGGAAATCCTACGAGCAGTACTTC.

V is TRBV28 and J is TRBJ1-5, with D unclear. The V end was cut by 7 bases, the J end by 0 bases, with 13 bases between. The CDR3 totals 15 residues. CDR1 is MDHEN, CDR2 SYDVKM, per germline. For the CDR3, the DNA is TGTGCCAGCATCGCAGGTATTAGTAGCAATCAGCCCCAGCATTTT. It specifies CASIAGISSNQPQHF.

This chain links TRBV3-1 (or the pseudogene TRBV3-2) with TRBJ2-2; D uncertain. Trimming took off 3 bases at V and 1 base at J, with 9 bases between the two ends. The CDR3 runs to 15 residues. The germline V gene encodes CDR1 LGHDT and CDR2 YNNKEL (reference sequence). The CDR3 DNA is TGTGCCAGCAGCCACTCGCCTGAGAACACCGGGGAGCTGTTTTTT. Amino acids: CASSHSPENTGELFF.

The rearrangement links TRBV19 to TRBJ1-5; TRBD1 matches at 7 bases. The CDR3 totals 15 residues. Germline CDR1 and CDR2: LNHDA and SQIVND (reference sequence). Losses at the gene ends were 4 bases for V and 3 bases for J; bases not matched to a gene: 6. CDR3 bases: TGTGCCAGTAGTACCCGACAGGGTCCCAATCAGCCCCAGCATTTT. This sequence encodes CASSTRQGPNQPQHF. Variable domain in full (rest from reference TRBV19 and TRBJ1-5): DGGITQSPKYLFRKEGQNVTLSCEQNLNHDAMYWYRQDPGQGLRLIYYSQIVNDFQKGDIAEGYSVSREKKESFPLTVTSAQKNPTAFYLCASSTRQGPNQPQHFGDGTRLSIL.

The CDR3 loop reads CASSPVIDRQDTQYF. CDR3 nucleotide sequence: TGTGCCAGCTCACCTGTGATTGACAGACAGGATACGCAGTATTTT. V is TRBV18 and J is TRBJ2-3; D might be TRBD1 (5 bases). Germline V gene data show CDR1 as KGHSH and CDR2 as LQKENI. The CDR3 loop spans 15 amino acids. Trimming removed 3 bases from V and 6 bases from J, with 16 bases in between. Full variable domain (rest looked up from reference TRBV18 and TRBJ2-3): NAGVMQNPRHLVRRRGQEARLRCSPMKGHSHVYWYRQLPEEGLKFMVYLQKENIIDESGMPKERFSAEFPKEGPSILRIQQVVRGDSAAYFCASSPVIDRQDTQYFGPGTRLTVL.

CDR3 protein: CASSPGPIQKANYGYTF. CDR3 sequence (DNA): TGTGCCAGCAGTCCGGGACCGATTCAGAAAGCTAACTATGGCTACACCTTC. The chain is built from TRBV6-6 and TRBJ1-2, with D possibly TRBD1 on 5 matching bases. Germline values: CDR1 MNHNY, CDR2 SVGAGI (reference sequence). The CDR3 runs 17 residues. The V and J ends lost 5 bases and 0 bases respectively, with 19 bases between them.

The V call is TRBV10-3, the J call TRBJ2-7; 8 nucleotides match TRBD1. J lost 0 bases, V lost 6 bases, and 1 base had no gene match. This CDR3 has 13 residues. Germline assignment: CDR1 ENHRY and CDR2 SYGVKD. CDR3 sequence (DNA): TGTGCCATCAGGGGACAGGACTCCTACGAGCAGTACTTC. Protein sequence: CAIRGQDSYEQYF.

Regarding this clone: In the same sample, other DNA sequences code for this CDR3. This CDR3 is CSAERSYEQYF. The CDR3 DNA follows: TGCAGTGCCGAGAGGTCGTACGAGCAGTACTTC. V is TRBV20-1 and J is TRBJ2-7; no definite D call. This CDR3 contains 11 residues. Trimming stripped 6 bases from V and 4 bases from J, with 10 bases between. CDR1 is DFQATT, CDR2 SNEGSKA, per germline (reference sequence).

The chain combines TRBV6-5 with TRBJ2-4; no clear D. Per the germline V gene, CDR1 is MNHEY and CDR2 is SVGAGI. V was pared by 3 bases and J by 7 bases, with 4 bases between. This CDR3 has 11 residues. The CDR3 coding sequence is TGTGCCAGCAGTTATTGGAACATTCAGTACTTC. Translation gives CASSYWNIQYF.

Concerning this clone: This CDR3 is also generated by other DNA sequences in the sample. This sequence joins TRBV7-9 and TRBJ1-1; 7 bases line up with TRBD1. With V trimmed by 6 bases and J by 0 bases, 4 bases remained unmatched. The CDR3 spans 14 residues. Germline V gives CDR1 SEHNR, CDR2 FQNEAQ (reference sequence). The CDR3 spells CASSRGQLNTEAFF. The CDR3 bases are TGTGCCAGCAGTCGGGGACAGTTGAACACTGAAGCTTTCTTT.

V usage is TRBV11-2 and J usage is TRBJ1-4; D not resolved. Germline loops: CDR1 SGHAT, CDR2 FQNNGV. The length of the CDR3 is 14 residues. Deletions cut 4 bases from V and 10 bases from J, with 16 bases between. The CDR3 sequence: CASSWVASEGKLFF. CDR3 coding DNA: TGTGCCAGCAGCTGGGTGGCCTCTGAGGGAAAACTGTTTTTT.

The rearrangement links TRBV5-6 to TRBJ1-2; D not certain. This CDR3 is 13 amino acids long. With 2 bases removed from V and 5 bases from J, the gap between germline ends came to 10 bases. CDR1 is SGHDT and CDR2 is YYEEEE in the germline V gene. CDR3 bases: TGTGCCAGCAGCTTATCCAGCGGTTATGGCTACACCTTC. It is translated as CASSLSSGYGYTF.

This clone was seen just once. V is TRBV19 and J is TRBJ1-1, with 8 bases fitting TRBD1. Germline lookup yields CDR1 LNHDA and CDR2 SQIVND (reference sequence). The CDR3 has 15 residues. Trimming at V came to 2 bases and at J to 4 bases, leaving 6 bases not matched to a gene. The CDR3 spells CASSIIGQGLTEAFF. The CDR3 bases are TGTGCCAGTAGTATAATTGGACAGGGACTCACTGAAGCTTTCTTT.

In its sample, this clone was seen once. This rearrangement joins TRBV4-3 to TRBJ2-7; D may be TRBD1 or TRBD2 (5 bases each). Trimming cost V 6 bases and J 0 bases, with 15 bases left between them. Germline loops: CDR1 LGHNA, CDR2 YSLEER. The CDR3 has 15 amino acids. CDR3 sequence (DNA): TGCGCCAGCAGTTCGATACTAGGGGACTCCTACGAGCAGTACTTC. Encoded protein: CASSSILGDSYEQYF.

The genes are TRBV14 and TRBJ1-4; perhaps TRBD1 as D (5 bases). This CDR3 spans 15 amino acids. Germline V CDR1 and CDR2: SGHDN, FVKESK. V lost 0 bases to trimming and J lost 4 bases, with 9 bases between them. CDR3 amino acids: CASSQDLGGNEKLFF. As DNA, the CDR3 is TGTGCCAGCAGCCAAGATCTCGGGGGTAATGAAAAACTGTTTTTT.

The V call is TRBV19, the J call TRBJ2-7; the D gene is possibly TRBD1 (5 bases). V was clipped by 6 bases and J by 5 bases, with 20 bases between them. The CDR3 sequence is 15 residues long. Per germline, CDR1 LNHDA and CDR2 SQIVND (reference sequence). The CDR3 spells CASRVGSGFLDEQYF. CDR3 bases: TGTGCCAGTAGAGTTGGATCAGGGTTCTTGGACGAGCAGTACTTC. The full variable domain, rest sourced from reference TRBV19 and TRBJ2-7, is DGGITQSPKYLFRKEGQNVTLSCEQNLNHDAMYWYRQDPGQGLRLIYYSQIVNDFQKGDIAEGYSVSREKKESFPLTVTSAQKNPTAFYLCASRVGSGFLDEQYFGPGTRLTVT.